Sequencing of this TCR beta chain was carried out in a study of Ad26.COV2.S vaccination and SARS-CoV-2 variants. Germline values: CDR1 SGHRS, CDR2 YFSETQ. With V trimmed by 5 bases and J by 5 bases, 15 bases remained unmatched. The CDR3 runs to 16 residues. The data were produced by immunoSEQ multiplex PCR, yet TCRdb's version contains in-frame clones alone and is incomplete. Of about 400,000 clones in the sample, 75% to 90% were seen once. The treatment: around 19 received Ad26.COV2.S at low or high dose, single or two shots; five or six received placebo; per-sample allocation not given. Samples analyzed were those drawn on day 63 after the first vaccine or placebo injection.

The sequencing here drew on peripheral blood, taken in a trial of Ad26.COV2.S vaccine versus placebo. The origin of this receptor is a person between 18 and 59 years old who received the Ad26.COV2.S COVID-19 vaccine or a placebo. The V and J genes are TRBV5-1 and TRBJ2-7, with TRBD2 identical over 8 bases. The CDR3 coding sequence is TGCGCCAGCAGTAACAGAGCGGGAGACGTCGCCCACGAGCAGTACTTC. Its translation is CASSNRAGDVAHEQYF. Drawing the rest from reference TRBV5-1 and TRBJ2-7, the complete variable domain is KAGVTQTPRYLIKTRGQQVTLSCSPISGHRSVSWYQQTPGQGLQFLFEYFSETQRNKGNFPGRFSGRQFSNSRSEMNVSTLELGDSALYLCASSNRAGDVAHEQYFGPGTRLTVT.